A selection of T cell receptor beta chains follows, all from one sample in a study of cytomegalovirus exposure and HLA in healthy donors. Profiled with immunoSEQ multiplex PCR; TCRdb holds only in-frame clones, not every one. The table has around 140,000 clones, approximately 80% seen once. Specimen: PBMCs. These receptor sequences come from a male donor in good health and CMV-seronegative. Both conserved end residues are part of each CDR3. The D gene is left open where the match is weak. The size of a clone is reported for some rows only, either as once, few or many, or as a class for expanded clones.

D,V,size,J,DNA,CDR3
NA,TRBV5-4,NA,TRBJ2-5,TGTGCCAGCAACGCTCGGCGGGGTGGAGGCGAGACCCAGTACTTC,CASNARRGGGETQYF
NA,TRBV25-1,NA,TRBJ2-5,TGTGCCAGCAGTGAATATGAGGGGAGGAAAGAGACCCAGTACTTC,CASSEYEGRKETQYF
NA,TRBV11-2,NA,TRBJ2-1,TGTGCCAGCAGCTTAGTAGCGCTTCGATCCTACAATGAGCAGTTCTTC,CASSLVALRSYNEQFF
NA,TRBV9,NA,TRBJ1-2,TGTGCCAGCAGCTCCCCCGGACACAGTAACTATGGCTACACCTTC,CASSSPGHSNYGYTF
NA,TRBV6-1,NA,TRBJ1-3,TGTGCCAGCAGTGACAGGGCTGGAAACACCATATATTTT,CASSDRAGNTIYF
NA,TRBV29-1,NA,TRBJ1-1,TGCAGCGTTAAGTTGGGGGGAACTGAAGCTTTCTTT,CSVKLGGTEAFF
TRBD2,TRBV28,NA,TRBJ2-5,TGTGCCAGCAGTTCCCCAGCGGGGCCTCAAGAGACCCAGTACTTC,CASSSPAGPQETQYF
NA,TRBV27,NA,TRBJ2-3,TGTGCCAGCAGTCTGAGTGGCCCTAGTCTAGATACGCAGTATTTT,CASSLSGPSLDTQYF
TRBD1,TRBV19,NA,TRBJ2-3,TGTGCCAGTAGTCGACAGGGGCGAGTGAGAACAGATACGCAGTATTTT,CASSRQGRVRTDTQYF
TRBD1,TRBV5-6,NA,TRBJ2-7,TGTGCCAGCAGCCAATGGGACAGTTCAGGCGAGCAGTACTTC,CASSQWDSSGEQYF
NA,TRBV4-1,NA,TRBJ2-2,TGCGCCAGCAGCCAAGATACAGGGACCGGGGAGCTGTTTTTT,CASSQDTGTGELFF
NA,TRBV18,NA,TRBJ2-7,TGTGCCAGCTCACTTACCGGTCCGGCCTACGAGCAGTACTTC,CASSLTGPAYEQYF
TRBD1,TRBV5-1,NA,TRBJ2-1,TGCGCCAGCAGCATGGGACAGGCCGCCAATGAGCAGTTCTTC,CASSMGQAANEQFF
NA,TRBV11-2,NA,TRBJ2-1,TGTGCCAGCAGCCTGAACAGGGGGGGGAATGAGCAGTTCTTC,CASSLNRGGNEQFF
TRBD1,TRBV4-1,few,TRBJ1-2,TGCGCCAGCAGCCAAGAGGGACAGGGACAAGCTAACTATGGCTACACCTTC,CASSQEGQGQANYGYTF
TRBD2,TRBV23-1,NA,TRBJ2-3,TGCGCCAGCAGTGGGGGGGGAGATACGCAGTATTTT,CASSGGGDTQYF
TRBD1,TRBV6-6,NA,TRBJ1-1,TGTGCCAGCAGTTACTCAGGGACAGGGGGCTCAGCTTTCTTT,CASSYSGTGGSAFF
TRBD1,TRBV9,NA,TRBJ1-1,TGTGCCAGCAGCGTAGGGGACAGGATCGGGAACACTGAAGCTTTCTTT,CASSVGDRIGNTEAFF
NA,TRBV2,few,TRBJ1-1,TGTGCCAGCAGTAGAGGGAGGACTGAAGCTTTCTTT,CASSRGRTEAFF
TRBD2,TRBV7-9,once,TRBJ2-1,TGTGCCAGCAGCTTGGCTAGCGGGAGTAGGGGCAATGAGCAGTTCTTC,CASSLASGSRGNEQFF
NA,TRBV5-4,NA,TRBJ1-2,TGTGCCAGCAGCCAGGCAGGGCCTACCAACTATGGCTACACCTTC,CASSQAGPTNYGYTF
NA,TRBV15,NA,TRBJ2-5,TGTGCCACCAGCAGGCAGGGTGGCCAAGAGACCCAGTACTTC,CATSRQGGQETQYF
NA,TRBV7-9,NA,TRBJ2-7,TGTGCCAGCAGCTTAGGGACGACAGGAACCGAGCAGTACTTC,CASSLGTTGTEQYF
NA,TRBV11-2,NA,TRBJ2-2,TGTGCCAGCCTAGGCTATGAAGGCGGGGAGCTGTTTTTT,CASLGYEGGELFF
NA,TRBV19,NA,TRBJ1-2,TGTGCCAGTAGTATCTCGTTGGGCCATTCTTTATCTGGTGGCTACACCTTC,CASSISLGHSLSGGYTF
NA,TRBV29-1,NA,TRBJ2-3,TGCAGCGTAAACAGGGACCGGACAGATACGCAGTATTTT,CSVNRDRTDTQYF
NA,TRBV5-8,once,TRBJ1-5,TGTGCCAGCAGCCCCCAGGGATATCAGCCCCAGCATTTT,CASSPQGYQPQHF
TRBD2,TRBV6-4,once,TRBJ2-3,TGTGCCAGCAGTGAAAAAGCGGGGGGCACAGATACGCAGTATTTT,CASSEKAGGTDTQYF
NA,TRBV21-1,once,TRBJ1-1,TGTGCCAGCAGCATATTGGGACAGAGTAACACTGAAGCTTTCTTT,CASSILGQSNTEAFF
NA,TRBV7-6,few,TRBJ2-5,TGTGCCAGCAGCCCCTCCGGGGAGACCCAGTACTTC,CASSPSGETQYF
TRBD1,TRBV25-1,NA,TRBJ1-1,TGTGCCAGCAGCGGGACAGGGGGTTACACTGAAGCTTTCTTT,CASSGTGGYTEAFF
NA,TRBV11-2,NA,TRBJ2-1,TGTGCCAGCAGGCGAGCCCAGGGGGGCTCCTACAATGAGCAGTTCTTC,CASRRAQGGSYNEQFF
NA,TRBV6-1,NA,TRBJ2-3,TGTGCCAGCAGTGAAAGGGGCACCACAGATACGCAGTATTTT,CASSERGTTDTQYF
NA,TRBV19,NA,TRBJ1-1,TGTGCCAGTAGTATTAAGAACACTGAAGCTTTCTTT,CASSIKNTEAFF
NA,TRBV28,NA,TRBJ1-1,TGTGCCAGCCAAAGACCACAGGGACGAGCTTTCTTT,CASQRPQGRAFF
NA,TRBV19,NA,TRBJ1-5,TGTGCCAGTAGTATCGTGGCAGAGCGAGGCAATCAGCCCCAGCATTTT,CASSIVAERGNQPQHF
NA,TRBV7-8,NA,TRBJ2-2,TGTGCCAGCAGCCCACAGGGTATTCAGTCCGGGGAGCTGTTTTTT,CASSPQGIQSGELFF
TRBD1,TRBV5-4,NA,TRBJ2-7,TGTGCCAGCAGCTTGGGGACAGGGGGCGAGGAGCAGTACTTC,CASSLGTGGEEQYF
TRBD1,TRBV4-1,NA,TRBJ1-2,TGCGCCAGCAGCCATCGGGACAGCGACTCTATGCGCTACACCTTC,CASSHRDSDSMRYTF
NA,TRBV4-1,NA,TRBJ1-5,TGCGCCAGCAGCCAAGAGGAGGCGGGATATCAGCCCCAGCATTTT,CASSQEEAGYQPQHF
NA,TRBV7-8,NA,TRBJ2-7,TGTGCCAGCAGCTTGAAACAGGGTAACTACGAGCAGTACTTC,CASSLKQGNYEQYF
NA,TRBV10-3,NA,TRBJ1-3,TGTGCCATCAGCCCACCCCAGGGCACCATATATTTT,CAISPPQGTIYF